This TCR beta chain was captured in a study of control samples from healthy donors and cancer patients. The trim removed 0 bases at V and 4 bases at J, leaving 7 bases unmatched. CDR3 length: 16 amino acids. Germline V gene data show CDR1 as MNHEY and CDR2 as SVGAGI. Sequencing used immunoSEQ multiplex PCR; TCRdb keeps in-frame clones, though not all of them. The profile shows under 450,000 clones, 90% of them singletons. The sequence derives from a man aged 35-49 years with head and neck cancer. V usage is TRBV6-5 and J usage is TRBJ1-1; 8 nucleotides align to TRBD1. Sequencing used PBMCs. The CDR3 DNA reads TGTGCCAGCAGTTACTCCCGCAGGGGGCGAGTCACTGAAGCTTTCTTT. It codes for CASSYSRRGRVTEAFF.